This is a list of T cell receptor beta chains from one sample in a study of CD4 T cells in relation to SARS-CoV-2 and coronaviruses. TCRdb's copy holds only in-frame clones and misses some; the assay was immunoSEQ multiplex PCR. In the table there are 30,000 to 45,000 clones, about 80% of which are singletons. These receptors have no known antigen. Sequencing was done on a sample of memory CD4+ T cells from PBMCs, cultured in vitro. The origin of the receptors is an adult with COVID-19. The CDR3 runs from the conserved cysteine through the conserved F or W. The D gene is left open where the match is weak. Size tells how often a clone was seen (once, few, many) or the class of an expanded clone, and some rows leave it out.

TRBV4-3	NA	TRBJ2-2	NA	CASRRAVGDTGELFF	TGCGCCTCCCGAAGGGCCGTCGGGGACACCGGGGAGCTGTTTTTT
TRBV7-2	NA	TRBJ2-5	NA	CASGGSSKETQYF	TGTGCCAGTGGGGGCAGCAGCAAAGAGACCCAGTACTTC
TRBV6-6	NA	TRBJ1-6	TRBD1	CASTPGQINSPLHF	TGTGCCAGCACCCCGGGACAGATAAATTCACCCCTCCACTTT
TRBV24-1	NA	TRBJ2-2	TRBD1	CATSDRNRGGFSTGELFF	TGTGCCACCAGTGATCGGAACAGGGGTGGGTTTTCAACCGGGGAGCTGTTTTTT
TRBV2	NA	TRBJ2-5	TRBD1	CASSEVDRGQETQYF	TGTGCCAGCAGTGAAGTGGACAGGGGGCAGGAGACCCAGTACTTC
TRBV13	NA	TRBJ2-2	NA	CASSSIPGLPDTGELFF	TGTGCCAGCAGCTCTATTCCGGGGCTTCCGGACACCGGGGAGCTGTTTTTT
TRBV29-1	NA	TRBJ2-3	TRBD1	CSVGDRGWAYF	TGCAGCGTTGGAGACAGGGGTTGGGCCTATTTT
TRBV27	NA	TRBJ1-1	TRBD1	CANRGARNTEAFF	TGTGCCAACAGGGGGGCGCGGAACACTGAAGCTTTCTTT
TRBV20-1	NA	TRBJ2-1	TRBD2	CSASTSGTGEQFF	TGCAGTGCTAGTACTAGCGGGACGGGGGAGCAGTTCTTC
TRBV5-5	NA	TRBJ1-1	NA	CASSFAGAGNTEAFF	TGTGCCAGCAGCTTCGCAGGGGCGGGGAACACTGAAGCTTTCTTT
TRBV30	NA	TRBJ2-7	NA	CAWMNSYEQYF	TGTGCCTGGATGAACTCCTACGAGCAGTACTTC
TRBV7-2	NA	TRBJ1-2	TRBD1	CASSLLTGVGDYGYTF	TGTGCCAGCAGCCTCCTGACAGGGGTCGGGGACTATGGCTACACCTTC
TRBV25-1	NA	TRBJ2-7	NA	CASSPWDGSYEQYF	TGTGCCAGCAGTCCCTGGGACGGTAGCTACGAGCAGTACTTC
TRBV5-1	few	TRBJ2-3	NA	CASSLDGTADTQYF	TGCGCCAGCAGCTTGGACGGGACTGCAGATACGCAGTATTTT
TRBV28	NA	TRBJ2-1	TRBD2	CASSLGGSTFVREQFF	TGTGCCAGCAGTTTGGGGGGGTCCACTTTTGTGAGAGAGCAGTTCTTC
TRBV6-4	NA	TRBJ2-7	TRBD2	CASSQHSSGGYEQYF	TGTGCCAGCAGTCAACATTCTAGCGGGGGCTACGAGCAGTACTTC
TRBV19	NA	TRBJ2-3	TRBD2	CASKKREGLDTQYF	TGTGCCAGTAAGAAGCGGGAGGGCCTGGATACGCAGTATTTT
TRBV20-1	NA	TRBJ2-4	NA	CSARDRNIQYF	TGCAGTGCTAGAGATAGAAACATTCAGTACTTC
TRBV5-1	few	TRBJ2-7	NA	CASSGSRGQSEQYF	TGCGCCAGCAGCGGGAGTCGGGGGCAGAGCGAGCAGTACTTC
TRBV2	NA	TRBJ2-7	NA	CASQRTLYEQYF	TGTGCCAGTCAACGGACACTATACGAGCAGTACTTC
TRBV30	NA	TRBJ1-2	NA	CAWSRTRNYGYTF	TGTGCCTGGAGTAGAACCCGGAACTATGGCTACACCTTC
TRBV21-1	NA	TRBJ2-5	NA	CASSTRQGQETQYF	TGTGCCAGCAGCACGCGACAGGGACAAGAGACCCAGTACTTC
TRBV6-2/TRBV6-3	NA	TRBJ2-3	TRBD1	CASSYTMGLDRGSTDTQYF	TGTGCCAGCAGTTACACTATGGGCTTAGACAGGGGGTCCACAGATACGCAGTATTTT
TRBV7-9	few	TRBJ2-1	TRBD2	CASSLWGLAETYNEQFF	TGTGCCAGCAGCTTATGGGGACTAGCGGAGACTTACAATGAGCAGTTCTTC
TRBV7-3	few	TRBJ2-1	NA	CASSLKGGNEQFF	TGTGCCAGCAGCTTAAAGGGGGGAAATGAGCAGTTCTTC
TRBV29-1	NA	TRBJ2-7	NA	CSVTKRGPYEQYF	TGCAGCGTTACAAAAAGGGGTCCCTACGAGCAGTACTTC
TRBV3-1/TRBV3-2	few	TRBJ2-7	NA	CASSQGPTSYEQYF	TGTGCCAGCAGCCAAGGACCCACCTCCTACGAGCAGTACTTC
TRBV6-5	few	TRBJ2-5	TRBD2	CASSERGTKETQYF	TGTGCCAGCAGCGAGCGGGGGACTAAGGAGACCCAGTACTTC
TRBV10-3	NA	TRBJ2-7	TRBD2	CAISLARTSGTYYEQYF	TGTGCCATCAGTTTAGCCAGGACTAGCGGCACCTACTACGAGCAGTACTTC
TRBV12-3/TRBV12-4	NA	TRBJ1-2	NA	CASSPTGSYGYTF	TGTGCCAGCAGCCCAACAGGCTCCTATGGCTACACCTTC
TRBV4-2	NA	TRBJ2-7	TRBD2	CASSQVRTSAYEQYF	TGTGCCAGCAGCCAAGTTAGGACTAGCGCCTACGAGCAGTACTTC
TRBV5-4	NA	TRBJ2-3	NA	CASSPSRERTDTQYF	TGTGCCAGCAGCCCCAGTCGGGAGCGCACAGATACGCAGTATTTT
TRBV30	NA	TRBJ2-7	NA	CAWSVRYEQYF	TGTGCCTGGAGTGTCAGGTACGAGCAGTACTTC
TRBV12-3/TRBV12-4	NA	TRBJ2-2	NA	CASRGFKTGELFF	TGTGCCAGCAGGGGTTTTAAGACCGGGGAGCTGTTTTTT
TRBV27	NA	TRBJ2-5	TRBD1	CASKLTTGRQETQYF	TGTGCCAGCAAACTAACGACAGGGCGGCAAGAGACCCAGTACTTC
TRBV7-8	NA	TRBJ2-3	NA	CASNVGGYITSTDTQYF	TGTGCCAGCAACGTTGGGGGTTACATTACTAGCACAGATACGCAGTATTTT
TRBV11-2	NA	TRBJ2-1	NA	CASSVLNGQINEQFF	TGTGCCAGCAGCGTCCTTAACGGCCAAATCAATGAGCAGTTCTTC
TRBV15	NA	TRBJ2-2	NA	CATSSLISTGELFF	TGTGCCACCAGCAGCCTCATATCCACCGGGGAGCTGTTTTTT
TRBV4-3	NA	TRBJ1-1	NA	CASSQEVGWGWNTEAFF	TGCGCCAGCAGCCAAGAGGTTGGTTGGGGATGGAACACTGAAGCTTTCTTT
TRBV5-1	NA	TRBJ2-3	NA	CASSLQRATDTQYF	TGCGCCAGCAGCTTGCAGCGGGCCACAGATACGCAGTATTTT
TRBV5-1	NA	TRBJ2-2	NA	CASSLAAGMNTGELFF	TGCGCCAGCAGCTTGGCCGCGGGAATGAACACCGGGGAGCTGTTTTTT
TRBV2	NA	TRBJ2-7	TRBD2	CASHLAGGSYEQYF	TGTGCCAGCCACCTAGCGGGGGGCTCCTACGAGCAGTACTTC
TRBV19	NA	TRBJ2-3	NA	CASSIKPRARDTQYF	TGTGCCAGTAGTATTAAACCTAGAGCAAGGGATACGCAGTATTTT
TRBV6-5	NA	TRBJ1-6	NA	CASSYSKGTLGSPLHF	TGTGCCAGCAGTTACTCGAAAGGGACACTAGGCTCACCCCTCCACTTT
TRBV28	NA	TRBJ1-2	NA	CASRAPLGGYTF	TGTGCCAGCAGGGCTCCCCTCGGCGGCTACACCTTC
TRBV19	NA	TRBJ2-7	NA	CASSIRAGVRHYEQYF	TGTGCCAGTAGTATACGCGCAGGGGTCCGCCATTACGAGCAGTACTTC
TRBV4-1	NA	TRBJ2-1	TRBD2	CASSPTRLAGGVRDKYNEQFF	TGCGCCAGCAGCCCCACCCGACTAGCGGGAGGGGTAAGGGATAAGTACAATGAGCAGTTCTTC
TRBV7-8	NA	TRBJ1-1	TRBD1	CASSLFARGGQAEAFF	TGTGCCAGCAGCTTATTCGCTCGGGGAGGACAGGCTGAAGCTTTCTTT
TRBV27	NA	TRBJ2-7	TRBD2	CASSLSGLAVPYEQYF	TGTGCCAGCAGTTTATCCGGACTAGCGGTCCCCTACGAGCAGTACTTC
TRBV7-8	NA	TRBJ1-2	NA	CASSLESTGYTF	TGTGCCAGCAGCTTAGAATCCACCGGCTACACCTTC